The clone carrying this TCR beta chain was recorded a few times. TCRdb called the 5' RACE reads again in MiXCR, with one record for every CDR3 protein. The sample carries about 85,000 distinct CDR3 sequences, less than 15% recorded once. The data were taken from a study of T cells after yellow fever vaccination. On the study more broadly: Any fraction with a low cell number was prepared using SMART-Seq v4 Ultra Low Input.

The study, taken as a whole, reports: The study re-detected most primary-vaccination clones after the booster (approximately 96% CD4, roughly 91% CD8).

The origin of this receptor is a man between 18 and 29 years old who received the YFV17D yellow fever vaccine. The sequencing used CD8+ T cells not binding an NS4B(214-222) dextramer, sorted from PBMCs, collected approximately 22 days after the first yellow fever vaccination.

CDR3 DNA: TGTGCCATCAGCGAGACAGGGGCCACTGAAGCTTTCTTT. Translation gives CAISETGATEAFF. The V call is TRBV10-3, the J call TRBJ1-1; TRBD1 aligns across 8 bases. The V and J ends lost 6 bases and 4 bases, in that order; junction bases with no gene match: 4. The CDR3 has 13 amino acids. Germline V gene sequence: CDR1 ENHRY, CDR2 SYGVKD.